One and the same sample provided the 9 T cell receptor beta chains below, sequenced in a study of shared clonotypes between healthy human individuals. The data were produced by immunoSEQ multiplex PCR, yet TCRdb's version contains in-frame clones alone and is incomplete. Of about a million clones listed, approximately 76% are singletons. What was sequenced was memory CD4+ T cells sorted from blood. Subset here: CD45RA-negative fraction. Source of these receptors: a man between 18 and 29 years old in good health.

As concerns this clone: Other DNA sequences of this sample code for an identical CDR3. The chain combines TRBV5-1 with TRBJ1-4; D is unclear. V lost 0 bases and J 3 bases, leaving 9 bases between the germline ends. The CDR3 is 15 residues long. Germline V lookup: CDR1 SGHRS, CDR2 YFSETQ. The CDR3 loop is CASSLAGSSNEKLFF. The CDR3 nucleotides read TGCGCCAGCAGCTTGGCCGGCAGTTCTAATGAAAAACTGTTTTTT.

This clone was counted a single time. The J gene is TRBJ1-1, the V gene TRBV6-1; D ambiguous. Germline V gene sequence: CDR1 MNHNS, CDR2 SASEGT. V shed 1 base and J shed 3 bases, with 15 bases lying between them. CDR3 length equals 16 residues. The CDR3 region is CASSEGRWTQDTEAFF. Written as DNA, the CDR3 is TGTGCCAGCAGTGAAGGCAGATGGACCCAGGACACTGAAGCTTTCTTT.

The chain is built from TRBV5-1 and TRBJ2-1; 11 bases agree with TRBD1. CDR3 length: 16 residues. CDR1 is SGHRS and CDR2 is YFSETQ in the germline V gene. V gave up 5 bases and J gave up 8 bases; unmatched junction bases: 12. The CDR3 DNA reads as TGCGCCAGCAGTAAGGGTTCGGGACAGGGGGTCCATGAGCAGTTCTTC. Residues: CASSKGSGQGVHEQFF. The full variable domain, completed using reference TRBV5-1 and TRBJ2-1, is KAGVTQTPRYLIKTRGQQVTLSCSPISGHRSVSWYQQTPGQGLQFLFEYFSETQRNKGNFPGRFSGRQFSNSRSEMNVSTLELGDSALYLCASSKGSGQGVHEQFFGPGTRLTVL.

This clone was recorded a few times. V gene TRBV2 combines with J gene TRBJ1-2; 8 positions match TRBD1. CDR1 is SNHLY and CDR2 is FYNNEI in the germline V gene. The CDR3 runs 13 residues. V was pared by 6 bases and J by 5 bases, with 5 bases of the junction left unmatched. CDR3 sequence (DNA): TGTGCCAGCAGATCACAGGGGGGGTATGGCTACACCTTC. Amino acid sequence: CASRSQGGYGYTF.

This clone came up many times. The chain has TRBV25-1 and TRBJ1-5; 9 nucleotides agree with TRBD1. After removal of 6 bases from V and 3 bases from J, the junction contained 3 bases not matched to a gene. Germline CDR1 MGHDK, CDR2 SYGVNS. This CDR3 spans 14 amino acids. CDR3 coding DNA: TGTGCCAGCAGGGGACAGGGCGACAATCAGCCCCAGCATTTT. Amino acids: CASRGQGDNQPQHF.

The rearrangement links TRBV4-3 to TRBJ1-6; 9 bases match TRBD1. CDR1 and CDR2 (germline): LGHNA, YSLEER. Trimming at V came to 0 bases and at J to 0 bases, leaving 6 bases not matched to a gene. The CDR3 contains 19 residues. CDR3 region: CASSQEADRGYSYNSPLHF. The CDR3, as DNA: TGCGCCAGCAGCCAAGAAGCGGACAGGGGTTACTCCTATAATTCACCCCTCCACTTT.

The chain employs TRBV5-1 and TRBJ2-1; D call uncertain. The CDR3 spans 12 residues. The germline gives CDR1 SGHRS, CDR2 YFSETQ. V lost 4 bases and J lost 5, with 7 bases in between. The CDR3 loop reads CASSATHNEQFF. CDR3 bases: TGCGCCAGCAGCGCCACCCACAATGAGCAGTTCTTC.

The chain couples TRBV18 to TRBJ1-1; TRBD1 matches 10 bases. This CDR3 region has 18 residues. The V gene's germline CDR1 is KGHSH and CDR2 LQKENI. V was pared by 1 base and J by 0 bases, with 8 bases of the junction left unmatched. The CDR3: CASSPRRDRGPMNTEAFF. In DNA, the CDR3 is TGTGCCAGCTCACCACGAAGGGACAGGGGCCCTATGAACACTGAAGCTTTCTTT. Full variable domain (outside the CDR3, taken from reference TRBV18 and TRBJ1-1): NAGVMQNPRHLVRRRGQEARLRCSPMKGHSHVYWYRQLPEEGLKFMVYLQKENIIDESGMPKERFSAEFPKEGPSILRIQQVVRGDSAAYFCASSPRRDRGPMNTEAFFGQGTRLTVV.

The chain carries TRBV11-3 and TRBJ2-3; 8 bases align to TRBD1. The CDR3 totals 15 residues. CDR1 SGHNT and CDR2 YENEEA come from the germline V gene. V dropped 5 bases and J dropped 1; count of bases not matched to a gene: 5. CDR3 amino acids: CASSPGTGRTDTQYF. As DNA, the CDR3 is TGTGCCAGCAGCCCCGGGACAGGACGCACAGATACGCAGTATTTT.